Each of the 27 T cell receptor beta chains below was sequenced from the same sample in a study of T cells after posttransplantation cyclophosphamide. The method was immunoSEQ multiplex PCR; TCRdb's version includes in-frame clones alone and lacks a portion of them. In total the sample includes some 23,000 clones, none of them seen once. The sequenced sample consisted of PBMCs. These receptors were taken from a woman in her forties or fifties in good health, CMV-negative, and a related stem cell transplant donor.

This clone showed up many times. The CDR3 coding sequence is TGTGCCAGTAGTATAACCGGGACAGGGGGGGCAAATGAGCAGTTCTTC. Protein sequence: CASSITGTGGANEQFF. The chain links TRBV19 to TRBJ2-1, with 11 nucleotides matching TRBD1. This CDR3 has 16 residues. V was pared by 2 bases and J by 7 bases, with 7 bases of the junction left unmatched. Looked up from germline, CDR1 is LNHDA and CDR2 is SQIVND (reference sequence).

With respect to this clone: A read error may account for a junction end that differs from germline. The CDR3: CASSVLPLAQKQEAQYF. DNA of the CDR3: TGTGCCAGCTCGGTTCTGCCACTTGCACAAAAGCAAGAGGCCCAGTACTTC. The V and J genes are TRBV7-6 and TRBJ2-5; D gene ambiguous. CDR1 and CDR2 (germline): SGHVS, FNYEAQ. The CDR3 consists of 17 residues.

In its sample, this clone was seen many times. The chain carries TRBV5-1 and TRBJ2-2; tentatively, D is TRBD2 (7 bases). V was pared by 7 bases and J by 6 bases, with 13 bases between. Germline CDR1 is SGHRS and CDR2 is YFSETQ. The CDR3 loop spans 13 amino acids. The CDR3: CASAREGAGELFF. The CDR3 nucleotides read TGCGCCAGCGCAAGGGAGGGGGCCGGGGAGCTGTTTTTT.

This clone was detected ten times or more. The chain is built from TRBV19 and TRBJ2-3, with 11 bases aligning to TRBD2. The CDR3 contains 17 residues. J was trimmed by 0 bases and V by 5 bases; bases with no gene match: 7. Per the germline V gene, CDR1 is LNHDA and CDR2 is SQIVND (reference sequence). CDR3 protein: CASSPARTSGSTDTQYF. The CDR3 DNA is TGTGCCAGTAGTCCCGCCCGGACTAGCGGGAGCACAGATACGCAGTATTTT.

Ten or more counts support this clone. V usage is TRBV21-1 and J usage is TRBJ1-5. TRBV21-1 is given as a pseudogene. The CDR3 has 19 residues. CDR3 residues: CARKQRLRTDYFGNQPQHF. The CDR3 DNA reads as TGTGCCAGGAAGCAAAGACTCCGGACTGACTACTTCGGCAATCAGCCCCAGCATTTT.

This clone was detected ten times or more. The genes are TRBV7-9 and TRBJ1-5; 8 nucleotides line up with TRBD1. Germline CDR1 reads SEHNR; CDR2 reads FQNEAQ (reference sequence). Trimming at V came to 4 bases and at J to 4 bases, leaving 15 bases not matched to a gene. This CDR3 is built from 18 residues. The CDR3 nucleotides read TGTGCCAGCAGCTCCTCAACCGCCGGGACAGGCGAAAATCAGCCCCAGCATTTT. Its protein is CASSSSTAGTGENQPQHF.

This clone was picked up many times. J is TRBJ1-1 and V is TRBV6-5; 7 bases agree with TRBD1. J was trimmed by 1 base and V by 7 bases; bases with no gene match: 3. Looked up from germline, CDR1 is MNHEY and CDR2 is SVGAGI. The CDR3 spans 13 residues. The CDR3 DNA follows: TGTGCCAGCACTAGGACAGGGAACACTGAAGCTTTCTTT. It codes for CASTRTGNTEAFF.

This clone was recorded many times. V usage is TRBV12-5 and J usage is TRBJ1-5, with 7 bases that match TRBD1. The CDR3 length is 15 residues. V shed 6 bases, J shed 1 base, and the junction held 6 bases outside the gene matches. Germline V gene data show CDR1 as LGHNT and CDR2 as FRNRAP. The CDR3 DNA sequence: TGTGCTAGTGGAAAGGGACAGATCAGCAATCAGCCCCAGCATTTT. Translation gives CASGKGQISNQPQHF. Full variable domain (rest looked up from reference TRBV12-5 and TRBJ1-5): DARVTQTPRHKVTEMGQEVTMRCQPILGHNTVFWYRQTMMQGLELLAYFRNRAPLDDSGMPKDRFSAEMPDATLATLKIQPSEPRDSAVYFCASGKGQISNQPQHFGDGTRLSIL.

This clone came up many times. The genes are TRBV6-5 and TRBJ2-3; TRBD1 matches at 8 bases. The V segment lost 6 bases and the J segment 1 base; nucleotides outside the gene matches: 6. The CDR3 is 15 residues long. Germline-derived CDR1 and CDR2 are MNHEY and SVGAGI. The DNA for the CDR3 is TGTGCCAGCAGGACGGTACAGGGGGGCACAGATACGCAGTATTTT. Its translation is CASRTVQGGTDTQYF.

Ten or more counts support this clone. The chain links TRBV5-1 to TRBJ2-7; 13 bases align to TRBD2. The CDR3 runs to 15 residues. From germline, CDR1 is SGHRS and CDR2 YFSETQ. J was trimmed by 4 bases and V by 3 bases; bases with no gene match: 4. The CDR3 region is CASSSLAGGPYEQYF. DNA of the CDR3: TGCGCCAGCAGCTCACTAGCGGGAGGGCCGTACGAGCAGTACTTC.

This clone showed up many times. The genes are TRBV6-4 and TRBJ1-2; D may be TRBD1 (5 bases). The CDR3 spans 15 residues. The V gene's germline CDR1 is MRHNA and CDR2 SNTAGT. V was pared by 5 bases and J by 2 bases, with 15 bases between. CDR3 protein: CASSNLPGKNYGYTF. CDR3 nucleotide sequence: TGTGCCAGCAGTAATTTGCCAGGGAAAAACTATGGCTACACCTTC.

This clone was observed at least ten times. The chain links TRBV15 to TRBJ2-6; 10 nucleotides agree with TRBD2. Unmatched junction bases numbered 7, after V lost 0 bases and J lost 2 bases. Germline assignment: CDR1 LNHNV and CDR2 YYDKDF (reference sequence). The CDR3 length is 19 residues. This CDR3 reads CATSRDISGGSAGANVLTF. The CDR3 DNA sequence: TGTGCCACCAGCAGAGATATTAGCGGGGGGAGCGCTGGGGCCAACGTCCTGACTTTC.

V is TRBV7-3 and J is TRBJ2-5; maybe TRBD2 (6 bases). From germline, CDR1 is SGHTA and CDR2 FQGTGA. CDR3 length: 14 amino acids. Trimming took off 4 bases at V and 3 bases at J, with 12 bases between the two ends. The CDR3 loop reads CASSSGTPEETQYF. The CDR3 bases are TGTGCCAGCAGCTCCGGGACTCCGGAAGAGACCCAGTACTTC.

This clone showed up many times. The rearrangement links TRBV27 to TRBJ2-1; maybe TRBD2 (5 bases). CDR3 size: 18 residues. The V and J ends lost 2 bases and 1 base respectively, with 18 bases between them. Germline V CDR1 and CDR2: MNHEY, SMNVEV (reference sequence). The CDR3 bases are TGTGCCAGCAGTTTAGCGGGCGGCGGTTGGCATTCCTACAATGAGCAGTTCTTC. Translation gives CASSLAGGGWHSYNEQFF.

V usage is TRBV27 and J usage is TRBJ1-1; D is unclear. Germline V gene sequence: CDR1 MNHEY, CDR2 SMNVEV (reference sequence). The CDR3 sequence is 14 residues long. The V end lost 5 bases, the J end lost 4 bases, and 14 bases lay between the germline ends. CDR3 loop: CASSLGGRATEAFF. CDR3 sequence (DNA): TGTGCCAGCAGTCTTGGAGGGCGGGCCACTGAAGCTTTCTTT.

This clone was seen repeatedly, ten times or more. V gene TRBV4-1 combines with J gene TRBJ1-1; no reliable D call. Germline V gene sequence: CDR1 MGHRA, CDR2 YSYEKL. This CDR3 contains 19 residues. V lost 2 bases and J lost 3, with 25 bases in between. The CDR3 spells CASSQIIPRAQGEDTEAFF. The CDR3 bases are TGCGCCAGCAGCCAAATTATACCGCGGGCCCAAGGAGAGGACACTGAAGCTTTCTTT.

The sample holds many counts of this clone. The chain couples TRBV14 to TRBJ1-2; 7 bases line up with TRBD1. Losses at the gene ends were 2 bases for V and 0 bases for J; bases not matched to a gene: 6. This CDR3 is 16 amino acids long. Germline CDR1 SGHDN, CDR2 FVKESK. Here the CDR3 reads CASSQRWDRANYGYTF. The CDR3 DNA reads TGTGCCAGCAGCCAAAGATGGGACAGAGCTAACTATGGCTACACCTTC. Supplemented by reference TRBV14 and TRBJ1-2, the full variable domain reads EAGVTQFPSHSVIEKGQTVTLRCDPISGHDNLYWYRRVMGKEIKFLLHFVKESKQDESGMPNNRFLAERTGGTYSTLKVQPAELEDSGVYFCASSQRWDRANYGYTFGSGTRLTVV.

Many counts were recorded for this clone. This chain connects TRBV10-3 to TRBJ1-5, with 9 bases that match TRBD1. In germline, CDR1 is ENHRY, CDR2 SYGVKD. The CDR3 consists of 13 residues. The trim removed 6 bases at V and 8 bases at J, leaving 5 bases unmatched. In DNA form, the CDR3 reads TGTGCCATCAGCGAAGGACAGGGGAAGCCCCAGCATTTT. Residues: CAISEGQGKPQHF.

This clone came up a few times. This chain uses TRBV14 with TRBJ1-6; no firm D call. This CDR3 contains 12 residues. Trimming shortened V by 0 bases and J by 11 bases, and 5 bases separated the two germline ends. The germline V gene encodes CDR1 SGHDN and CDR2 FVKESK. This CDR3 reads CASSQDRPPLHF. The CDR3 bases are TGTGCCAGCAGCCAAGACCGTCCACCCCTCCACTTT.

This clone was counted at least ten times. The chain is built from TRBV19 and TRBJ1-2; D unresolved. Trimming shortened V by 3 bases and J by 4 bases, and 12 bases separated the two germline ends. The germline CDR1 and CDR2 sequences are LNHDA and SQIVND (reference sequence). The CDR3 contains 14 residues. The CDR3 protein is CASSIAPRIYGYTF. The DNA for the CDR3 is TGTGCCAGTAGTATCGCCCCCAGGATCTATGGCTACACCTTC.

This clone was counted at least ten times. This rearrangement joins TRBV10-3 to TRBJ2-3, with 12 bases identical to TRBD1. V lost 5 bases to trimming and J lost 4 bases; unmatched junction nucleotides: 13. Per the germline V gene, CDR1 is ENHRY and CDR2 is SYGVKD. The CDR3 covers 18 residues. The CDR3 sequence is CAISPSPGTGGKSDTQYF. The CDR3 nucleotides are TGTGCCATCAGTCCCAGTCCCGGGACAGGGGGCAAATCAGATACGCAGTATTTT.

This clone has at least ten counts. The chain recombines TRBV28 with TRBJ1-4, with a weak D call TRBD1 (5 bases). CDR1 is MDHEN and CDR2 is SYDVKM in the germline V gene. V was pared by 6 bases and J by 0 bases, with 11 bases between. The CDR3 totals 15 residues. The CDR3 here is CASSRPGATNEKLFF. CDR3 sequence (DNA): TGTGCCAGCAGCCGTCCGGGGGCAACTAATGAAAAACTGTTTTTT.

This clone was counted at least ten times. The chain carries TRBV5-1 and TRBJ2-7; TRBD1 matches 9 bases. This CDR3 has 13 amino acids. Germline V CDR1 and CDR2: SGHRS, YFSETQ. V lost 4 bases, J lost 5 bases, and 4 bases stayed unmatched. The CDR3 here is CASSKGQGNEQYF. CDR3 bases: TGCGCCAGCAGCAAGGGACAGGGAAACGAGCAGTACTTC. The variable domain in full, completed from reference TRBV5-1 and TRBJ2-7, reads KAGVTQTPRYLIKTRGQQVTLSCSPISGHRSVSWYQQTPGQGLQFLFEYFSETQRNKGNFPGRFSGRQFSNSRSEMNVSTLELGDSALYLCASSKGQGNEQYFGPGTRLTVT.

This clone was seen many times. The chain carries TRBV4-3 and TRBJ1-2; no clear D gene. The V gene's germline CDR1 is LGHNA and CDR2 YSLEER. The CDR3 has 16 amino acids. V was cut by 0 bases and J by 1 base, with 12 bases left in between. The CDR3 region is CASSQDWAVGNYGYTF. The CDR3 region has the DNA TGCGCCAGCAGCCAAGATTGGGCAGTCGGTAACTATGGCTACACCTTC.

This clone was picked up many times. The chain combines TRBV7-6 with TRBJ1-6; D gene ambiguous. With 1 base removed from V and 14 bases from J, the gap between germline ends came to 18 bases. Germline V gene sequence: CDR1 SGHVS, CDR2 FNYEAQ. This CDR3 region has 15 residues. The CDR3 DNA follows: TGTGCCAGCAGCTTAGGAGGAGGAGGACCCCAAACCCTCCACTTT. This encodes CASSLGGGGPQTLHF. The full variable domain, with the rest looked up from reference TRBV7-6 and TRBJ1-6, is GAGVSQSPRYKVTKRGQDVALRCDPISGHVSLYWYRQALGQGPEFLTYFNYEAQQDKSGLPNDRFSAERPEGSISTLTIQRTEQRDSAMYRCASSLGGGGPQTLHFGNGTRLTVT.

This clone was observed at least ten times. V and J are TRBV29-1 and TRBJ1-2; D may be TRBD1 (6 bases). V shed 1 base and J shed 3 bases, with 6 bases lying between them. This CDR3 region has 12 residues. CDR1 and CDR2 from the germline V gene are SQVTM and ANQGSEA. The CDR3 sequence is CSVEAGDYGYTF. The CDR3 nucleotides read TGCAGCGTTGAAGCAGGGGACTATGGCTACACCTTC.

This clone was recorded many times. The junction departs from germline at one end; a sequencing error may be responsible. The chain has TRBV11-2 and TRBJ1-1; D not resolved. CDR1 and CDR2 from the germline V gene are SGHAT and FQNNGV. This CDR3 is 13 amino acids long. This CDR3 is CASGLERAMVAFF. The CDR3 DNA sequence: TGTGCCAGCGGCTTAGAGAGGGCGATGGTTGCTTTCTTT.